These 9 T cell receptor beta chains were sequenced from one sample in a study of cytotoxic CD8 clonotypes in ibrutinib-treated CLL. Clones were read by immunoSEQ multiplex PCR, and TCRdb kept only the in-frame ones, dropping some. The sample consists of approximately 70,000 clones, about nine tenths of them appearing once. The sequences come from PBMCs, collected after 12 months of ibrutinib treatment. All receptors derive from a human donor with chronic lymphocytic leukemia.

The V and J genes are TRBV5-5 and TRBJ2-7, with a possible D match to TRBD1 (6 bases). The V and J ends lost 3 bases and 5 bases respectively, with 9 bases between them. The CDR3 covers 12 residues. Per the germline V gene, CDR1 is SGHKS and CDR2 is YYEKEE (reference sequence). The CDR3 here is CASSSTGHEQYF. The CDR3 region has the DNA TGTGCCAGCAGCTCAACAGGGCACGAGCAGTACTTC.

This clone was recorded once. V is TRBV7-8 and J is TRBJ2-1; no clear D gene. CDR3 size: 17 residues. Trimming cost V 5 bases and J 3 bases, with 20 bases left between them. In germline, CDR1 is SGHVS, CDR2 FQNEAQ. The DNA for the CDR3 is TGTGCCAGCAGCGTCCGGCCCCTCAGCGTCGGCTACAATGAGCAGTTCTTC. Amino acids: CASSVRPLSVGYNEQFF.

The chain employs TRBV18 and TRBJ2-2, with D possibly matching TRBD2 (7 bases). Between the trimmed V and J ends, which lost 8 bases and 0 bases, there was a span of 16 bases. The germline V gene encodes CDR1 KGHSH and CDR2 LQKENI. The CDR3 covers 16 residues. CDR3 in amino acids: CASQGLADANTGELFF. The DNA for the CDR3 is TGTGCCAGCCAGGGGCTAGCGGACGCGAACACCGGGGAGCTGTTTTTT.

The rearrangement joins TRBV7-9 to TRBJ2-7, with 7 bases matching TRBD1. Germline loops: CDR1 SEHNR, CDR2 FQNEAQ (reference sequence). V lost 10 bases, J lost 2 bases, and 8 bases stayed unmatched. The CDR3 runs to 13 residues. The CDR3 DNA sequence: TGTGCCACAGAGACAGGGCGAACCTACGAGCAGTACTTC. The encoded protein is CATETGRTYEQYF.

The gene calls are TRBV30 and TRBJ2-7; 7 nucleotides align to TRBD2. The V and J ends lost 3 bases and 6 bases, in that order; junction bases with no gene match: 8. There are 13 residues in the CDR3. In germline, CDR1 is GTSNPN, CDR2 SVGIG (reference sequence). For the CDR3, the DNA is TGTGCCTGGAGAGAAGCGGGACTGGCCGAGCAGTACTTC. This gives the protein CAWREAGLAEQYF.

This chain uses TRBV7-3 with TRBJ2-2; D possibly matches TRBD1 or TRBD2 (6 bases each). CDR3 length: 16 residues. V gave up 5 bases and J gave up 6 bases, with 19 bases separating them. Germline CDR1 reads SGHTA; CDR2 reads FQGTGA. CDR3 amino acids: CASSAARGTAPGELFF. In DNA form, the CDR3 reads TGTGCCAGCAGCGCAGCTAGGGGGACTGCACCCGGGGAGCTGTTTTTT.

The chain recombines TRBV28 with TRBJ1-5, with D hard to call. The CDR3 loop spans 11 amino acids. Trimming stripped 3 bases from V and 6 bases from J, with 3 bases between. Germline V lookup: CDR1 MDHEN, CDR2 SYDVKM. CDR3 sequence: CASSLGQPQHF. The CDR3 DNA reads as TGTGCCAGCAGTTTGGGTCAGCCCCAGCATTTT.

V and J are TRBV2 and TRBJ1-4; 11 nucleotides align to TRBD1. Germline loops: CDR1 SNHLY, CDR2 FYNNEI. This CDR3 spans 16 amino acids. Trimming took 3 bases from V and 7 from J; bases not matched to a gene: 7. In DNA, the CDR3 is TGTGCCAGCAGTGATGTTGTAGGGACAGGGGGTGAAAAACTGTTTTTT. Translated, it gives CASSDVVGTGGEKLFF.

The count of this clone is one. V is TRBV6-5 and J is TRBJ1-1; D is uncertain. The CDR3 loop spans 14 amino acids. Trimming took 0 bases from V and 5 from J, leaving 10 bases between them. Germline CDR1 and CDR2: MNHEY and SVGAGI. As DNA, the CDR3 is TGTGCCAGCAGTTACTCGGTCGGGGTTACTGAAGCTTTCTTT. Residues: CASSYSVGVTEAFF.